The 16 T cell receptor beta chains listed next were all sequenced from one sample in a study of T cells expressing NK-cell markers. TCRdb re-analyzed the 5' RACE reads; it lists each CDR3 protein once, without DNA. The sample holds some 110,000 distinct CDR3 sequences. The sample comprised blood T cells: a sorted CD56 or NKG2C T cell subset, CD4+ or CD8+ T cells, or bulk PBMC T cells (not recorded which). These TCRs come from a woman between 18 and 70 years old in good health.

The chain is built from TRBV27 and TRBJ2-1. The CDR3 has 15 amino acids. Germline V CDR1 and CDR2: MNHEY, SMNVEV (reference sequence). The CDR3 reads CASSLPSRPDNEQFF.

The chain is built from TRBV20-1 and TRBJ2-1. Germline assignment: CDR1 DFQATT and CDR2 SNEGSKA (reference sequence). The CDR3 contains 16 residues. CDR3 sequence reads: CSARGYGGSSYNEQFF.

The rearrangement uses TRBV12-3 or TRBV12-4 and TRBJ1-1; TCRdb returns TRBD1, unconfirmable since there is no DNA. The CDR3 runs 16 residues. The CDR3 sequence is CASRPRDSILGTEAFF.

This rearrangement joins TRBV15 to TRBJ2-2. Looked up from germline, CDR1 is LNHNV and CDR2 is YYDKDF (reference sequence). This CDR3 is 14 amino acids long. CDR3 sequence: CATSRFDTTGELFF.

V and J are TRBV27 and TRBJ2-3; TCRdb lists TRBD2, though no DNA is available to test this call. The CDR3 contains 12 residues. Per germline, CDR1 MNHEY and CDR2 SMNVEV (reference sequence). The CDR3 loop reads CASSPEGDTQYF.

The chain is built from TRBV11-2 and TRBJ2-1. This CDR3 spans 13 amino acids. Germline V CDR1 and CDR2: SGHAT, FQNNGV. The chain's CDR3 is CASSLVARNEQFF.

The rearrangement links TRBV21-1 to TRBJ2-5. TRBV21-1 is given as a pseudogene. The CDR3 is 14 amino acids. CDR3 loop: CASSKVGSQETQYF.

The chain is built from TRBV20-1 and TRBJ2-5; TCRdb designates TRBD2, a call that cannot be tested without DNA. The CDR3 spans 15 residues. The germline V gene has CDR1 DFQATT and CDR2 SNEGSKA (reference sequence). CDR3 sequence: CSARDLAGPPETQYF.

The chain uses TRBV5-4 and TRBJ1-5; TCRdb's D gene call, TRBD1, goes unchecked for lack of DNA. The CDR3 has 13 residues. The germline V gene has CDR1 SGHNT and CDR2 YYREEE (reference sequence). The chain's CDR3 is CASSDRGNQPQHF. The whole variable domain, remainder taken from reference TRBV5-4 and TRBJ1-5, is ETGVTQSPTHLIKTRGQQVTLRCSSQSGHNTVSWYQQALGQGPQFIFQYYREEENGRGNFPPRFSGLQFPNYSSELNVNALELDDSALYLCASSDRGNQPQHFGDGTRLSIL.

The chain links TRBV19 to TRBJ2-1; lacking DNA, the TRBD1 call made by TCRdb goes unchecked. The CDR3 sequence is 14 residues long. CDR1 is LNHDA and CDR2 is SQIVND in the germline V gene (reference sequence). This CDR3 reads CATGGTGGGNEQFF.

The CDR3 sequence: CASSQEARANYGYTF. The chain couples TRBV4-3 to TRBJ1-2. This CDR3 region has 15 residues. The germline V gene encodes CDR1 LGHNA and CDR2 YSLEER.

The rearrangement joins TRBV13 to TRBJ2-4. CDR3 length equals 11 residues. In germline, CDR1 is PRHDT, CDR2 FYEKMQ (reference sequence). The CDR3 protein is CASRQDGIQYF.

The chain joins TRBV3-1 to TRBJ2-3. The length of the CDR3 is 11 residues. Germline V lookup: CDR1 LGHDT, CDR2 YNNKEL (reference sequence). CDR3 amino acids: CASSQDLGQYF.

The chain has TRBV12-3 or TRBV12-4 and TRBJ1-2. CDR3 size: 11 residues. The CDR3 sequence: CASGVGNGYTF.

The rearrangement joins TRBV11-2 to TRBJ2-3; TCRdb lists TRBD1, though no DNA is available to test this call. Per germline, CDR1 SGHAT and CDR2 FQNNGV. This CDR3 spans 15 amino acids. The CDR3 spells CASRLQGFSTDTQYF.

The chain carries TRBV19 and TRBJ2-1; absent DNA, TCRdb's TRBD2 call cannot be checked. The CDR3 covers 15 residues. CDR1 is LNHDA, CDR2 SQIVND, per germline (reference sequence). The CDR3 protein is CASSIGTRSYNEQFF.